The present T cell receptor (beta chain) was sequenced within a study of early T cells in non-severe SARS-CoV-2 infection listed by TCRdb under 2021. In terms of the full investigation: Bulk RNA from unsorted whole blood was used for TCR sequencing, so alpha and beta chains could not be paired.

Paper-wide results and their limitations: VDJdb matching was skewed toward anti-spike CD8 responses and likely underestimated virus-specific expansions by missing private and CD4 specificities.

The study was a case-control design nested within a healthcare worker cohort in London, UK, with weekly nasopharyngeal swab PCR tests and blood sampling. Healthcare workers were enrolled in the week of the UK lockdown, from 23 to 31 March 2020, and were followed every week for up to roughly 16 weeks. This clonotype was observed at least ten times. The target of this receptor is not known. No base quality information exists; no much larger clone differs at one position. Its CDR3 holds 14 amino acids, cysteine through phenylalanine. Solely the CDR3 DNA is kept, with 42 bases framed from the first base. The germline V end is reduced by 7 bases and the J end by 4 bases; junction bases left unmatched: 8. Via the germline V gene, CDR1 is SGHRS and CDR2 YFSETQ. The receptor library was made with 5' RACE. Sequencing used a NextSeq 500. To correct for sequencing error and PCR bias, the TCR library protocol tagged individual cDNA molecules with unique molecular identifiers. Both TCR alpha and beta chains were sequenced, and tight co-correlation was observed between alpha and beta sequence abundances in each sample. The original methods were these. Decombinator V4 was used to perform V gene, J gene and CDR3 annotation of TCR sequences. Expanded TCRs were defined as changing significantly between any two time points under a Poisson model with p below 0.0001. TCR abundances were normalised to the total number of TCRs sequenced per sample and expressed as counts per million. TRAV1-2 paired with TRAJ12, TRAJ20 or TRAJ33 defined MAIT TCRs, while TRAV10 paired with TRAJ18 defined iNKT TCRs. VDJdb, accessed 1 November 2021, was searched for CMV, EBV and SARS-CoV-2 annotated TCRs, with TCRs annotated for multiple antigens excluded. TCRdb trimmed the raw reads at Q25, called clones with MiXCR and kept productive beta chains. Here each entry gathers all rows of one CDR3 protein and keeps the most common genes and DNA. It is TCRdb's table, rather than the study itself, that gives the V and J calls and clone size. The sample has around 60,000 distinct CDR3 sequences on record, roughly 10% of them singletons. The ten largest clones take up 8.6% of the sample.

The V gene is TRBV5-1 and the J gene is TRBJ1-2, with 9 middle bases fitting TRBD1. Sequenced input: whole blood. The origin of this receptor is an adult who was a healthcare worker with PCR-confirmed SARS-CoV-2 infection or an uninfected control (not recorded which). The bases are TGCGCCAGCTCGACAGGGGGGCCTAGCTATGGCTACACCTTC. The encoded protein is CASSTGGPSYGYTF.